The next 30 T cell receptor beta chains were all read from a single sample in a study of cytomegalovirus exposure and HLA in healthy donors. It was with 60 Vbeta and 13 Jbeta primers that the PCR ran. Sequencing used immunoSEQ multiplex PCR; TCRdb keeps in-frame clones, though not all of them. Found here are about 120,000 clones, around 72% of them singletons; the top ten hold approximately 3.8%. Specimen: PBMCs. These receptors all come from a man between 25 and 39 years old in good health and CMV-seronegative.

The chain links TRBV18 to TRBJ1-2, with D uncertain. With 3 bases removed from V and 4 bases from J, the gap between germline ends came to 24 bases. This CDR3 is built from 18 residues. Germline CDR1 KGHSH, CDR2 LQKENI. This CDR3 is CASSPSRRRANPFYGYTF. CDR3 nucleotide sequence: TGTGCCAGCTCACCGTCACGCCGGAGAGCCAATCCCTTCTATGGCTACACCTTC.

V and J are TRBV7-2 and TRBJ1-2; tentative D call: TRBD1 (6 bases). V lost 2 bases to trimming and J lost 6 bases, with 13 bases between them. CDR1 is SGHTA, CDR2 FQGNSA, per germline. The CDR3 extends over 14 amino acids. For the CDR3, the DNA is TGTGCCAGCAGCTTACAATCTGCAGGGGATGGCTACACCTTC. Protein: CASSLQSAGDGYTF.

Turning to this clone: One end of the junction does not line up with germline, which may come from a read error. CDR3 bases: TGTTCCAGCAGCAGAGAGGGATTCGTGCAGTACTTC. Its translation: CSSSREGFVQYF. The V call is TRBV7-9, the J call TRBJ2-7; possibly TRBD2 for D (5 bases). The CDR3 covers 12 residues. Germline loops: CDR1 SEHNR, CDR2 FQNEAQ (reference sequence). Complete variable domain (other parts from reference TRBV7-9 and TRBJ2-7): DTGVSQNPRHKITKRGQNVTFRCDPISEHNRLYWYRQTLGQGPEFLTYFQNEAQLEKSRLLSDRFSAERPKGSFSTLEIQRTEQGDSAMYLCSSSREGFVQYFGPGTRLTVT.

The chain has TRBV6-5 and TRBJ1-1; 9 nucleotides match TRBD1. There are 15 residues in the CDR3. Trimming removed 7 bases from V and 1 base from J; junction bases left unmatched: 7. CDR1 and CDR2 (germline): MNHEY, SVGAGI. The CDR3 nucleotides are TGTGCCAGCATCCCGGACAGGGGTGGGAACACTGAAGCTTTCTTT. Encoded protein: CASIPDRGGNTEAFF.

This rearrangement joins TRBV2 to TRBJ1-6; perhaps TRBD1 as D (5 bases). CDR1 is SNHLY, CDR2 FYNNEI, per germline. Trimming removed 0 bases from V and 3 bases from J, with 9 bases in between. The CDR3 loop spans 16 amino acids. CDR3 amino acids: CASSEAEQVYNSPLHF. For the CDR3, the DNA is TGTGCCAGCAGTGAAGCGGAACAGGTCTATAATTCACCCCTCCACTTT. The variable domain in full, with the rest retrieved from reference TRBV2 and TRBJ1-6, is EPEVTQTPSHQVTQMGQEVILRCVPISNHLYFYWYRQILGQKVEFLVSFYNNEISEKSEIFDDQFSVERPDGSNFTLKIRSTKLEDSAMYFCASSEAEQVYNSPLHFGNGTRLTVT.

This chain uses TRBV6-6 with TRBJ1-5; maybe TRBD1 (6 bases). This CDR3 region has 15 residues. CDR1 MNHNY and CDR2 SVGAGI come from the germline V gene (reference sequence). Trimming pared 5 bases from V and 4 bases from J, leaving 15 bases between. This chain's CDR3 is CASSKDLQGNQPQHF. Written as DNA, the CDR3 is TGTGCCAGCAGTAAGGACCTCCAGGGGAATCAGCCCCAGCATTTT.

This chain links TRBV14 with TRBJ1-1; possible D gene TRBD1, 6 bases. CDR1 and CDR2 from the germline V gene are SGHDN and FVKESK. The length of the CDR3 is 16 residues. The V gene lost 3 bases and the J gene lost 1 base, with 15 bases spanning the gap. The CDR3 bases are TGTGCCAGCAGCCAGAATCAGGGGCTGTCGAACACTGAAGCTTTCTTT. This translates into CASSQNQGLSNTEAFF. The full variable domain, completed using reference TRBV14 and TRBJ1-1, is EAGVTQFPSHSVIEKGQTVTLRCDPISGHDNLYWYRRVMGKEIKFLLHFVKESKQDESGMPNNRFLAERTGGTYSTLKVQPAELEDSGVYFCASSQNQGLSNTEAFFGQGTRLTVV.

The chain uses TRBV9 and TRBJ1-4; D is perhaps TRBD1 (5 bases). Trimming removed 4 bases at V and 0 bases at J, with 10 bases between. CDR1 is SGDLS and CDR2 is YYNGEE in the germline V gene. The CDR3 has 15 amino acids. The DNA of the CDR3 is TGTGCCAGCAGCCGGAGACAGTCAACTAATGAAAAACTGTTTTTT. Amino acid sequence: CASSRRQSTNEKLFF.

DNA of the CDR3: TGTGCCAGCACCGCGGAGTCATCTTTTGGGGGCTACACCTTC. It specifies CASTAESSFGGYTF. The chain carries TRBV9 and TRBJ1-2, with no clear D. Germline values: CDR1 SGDLS, CDR2 YYNGEE. With 6 bases removed from V and 8 bases from J, the gap between germline ends came to 20 bases. The CDR3 spans 14 residues.

This clone has just a few counts. CDR3 amino acids: CASSAIDTQYF. CDR3 nucleotide sequence: TGTGCCAGCAGCGCCATAGATACGCAGTATTTT. J is TRBJ2-3 and V is TRBV9; no clear D. The CDR3 sequence is 11 residues long. The V end lost 3 bases, the J end lost 5 bases, and 4 bases lay between the germline ends. Germline V CDR1 and CDR2: SGDLS, YYNGEE.

A few counts support this clone. V is TRBV6-1 and J is TRBJ1-5, with 8 bases aligning to TRBD1. Trimming cost V 2 bases and J 3 bases; bases outside gene matches: 9. Germline V gives CDR1 MNHNS, CDR2 SASEGT. The CDR3 has 17 amino acids. DNA for the CDR3: TGTGCCAGCAGTGAATACGTAAACAGGGGGTTCAATCAGCCCCAGCATTTT. Translated: CASSEYVNRGFNQPQHF.

The chain carries TRBV27 and TRBJ1-5, with TRBD1 identical over 7 bases. The CDR3 contains 13 residues. V trimming: 6 bases; J trimming: 5 bases; junction bases outside the gene matches: 4. CDR1 is MNHEY and CDR2 is SMNVEV in the germline V gene (reference sequence). CDR3 in DNA: TGTGCCAGCAGCCCAGACAGGGATCAGCCCCAGCATTTT. Its translation is CASSPDRDQPQHF.

This chain connects TRBV19 to TRBJ1-3, with unresolved D. Trimming took off 1 base at V and 0 bases at J, with 7 bases between the two ends. Germline CDR1 and CDR2: LNHDA and SQIVND (reference sequence). The CDR3 is 15 amino acids. The CDR3 is CASSIAGSSGNTIYF. In DNA, the CDR3 is TGTGCCAGTAGTATAGCCGGGAGCTCTGGAAACACCATATATTTT.

This clone was recorded a few times. The genes are TRBV6-5 and TRBJ1-5; D ambiguous. Trimming removed 4 bases from V and 1 base from J, with 14 bases in between. The CDR3 spans 16 residues. CDR1 and CDR2 (germline): MNHEY, SVGAGI. This CDR3 reads CASSFGPGSSNQPQHF. The CDR3 DNA is TGTGCCAGCAGTTTTGGACCGGGGAGCAGCAATCAGCCCCAGCATTTT.

This clone was picked up a small number of times. The gene calls are TRBV19 and TRBJ1-5; the D is unclear. CDR1 and CDR2 from the germline V gene are LNHDA and SQIVND (reference sequence). The CDR3 has 13 amino acids. V lost 3 bases, J lost 10 bases, and 13 bases lay in between. In DNA, the CDR3 is TGTGCCAGTAGTATCGCCGGGATCGGACCCCAGCATTTT. It specifies CASSIAGIGPQHF. Looking up the rest from reference TRBV19 and TRBJ1-5 gives the full variable domain: DGGITQSPKYLFRKEGQNVTLSCEQNLNHDAMYWYRQDPGQGLRLIYYSQIVNDFQKGDIAEGYSVSREKKESFPLTVTSAQKNPTAFYLCASSIAGIGPQHFGDGTRLSIL.

CDR3 DNA sequence: TGTGCCAGCAGCCCGACAGGGGGTATCTACGAGCAGTACTTC. It translates to CASSPTGGIYEQYF. The chain employs TRBV7-3 and TRBJ2-7, with 9 bases identical to TRBD1. Germline CDR1 is SGHTA and CDR2 is FQGTGA. J gave up 3 bases and V 5 bases, and 5 bases lay outside the gene matches. This CDR3 comprises 14 residues.

The J gene is TRBJ1-2, the V gene TRBV5-1, with D unclear. The CDR3 runs to 14 residues. Germline V gene sequence: CDR1 SGHRS, CDR2 YFSETQ. V lost 3 bases to trimming and J lost 3 bases, with 12 bases between them. CDR3 sequence reads: CASSSSPGDYGYTF. DNA for the CDR3: TGCGCCAGCAGCTCCTCGCCAGGCGACTATGGCTACACCTTC.

This rearrangement joins TRBV5-1 to TRBJ2-3; 10 nucleotides agree with TRBD2. The V and J ends lost 0 bases and 4 bases, in that order; junction bases with no gene match: 2. This CDR3 has 15 amino acids. Germline loops: CDR1 SGHRS, CDR2 YFSETQ. CDR3 nucleotides: TGCGCCAGCAGCTTGGGACTAGCGGGTCCAGATACGCAGTATTTT. It codes for CASSLGLAGPDTQYF. The whole variable domain, filled in from reference TRBV5-1 and TRBJ2-3, reads KAGVTQTPRYLIKTRGQQVTLSCSPISGHRSVSWYQQTPGQGLQFLFEYFSETQRNKGNFPGRFSGRQFSNSRSEMNVSTLELGDSALYLCASSLGLAGPDTQYFGPGTRLTVL.

This clone was seen more than once but under ten times. The chain combines TRBV21-1 with TRBJ2-5; TRBD2, the D gene given by the table, was not confirmed from the DNA. TRBV21-1 is a recognized pseudogene. This CDR3 has 15 residues. The CDR3 sequence is CASSKEPSGGETQYF. In nucleotides, the CDR3 is TGTGCCAGCAGCAAAGAGCCTAGCGGGGGCGAGACCCAGTACTTC.

The chain joins TRBV7-9 to TRBJ2-3; 12 nucleotides line up with TRBD2. The CDR3 sequence is 13 residues long. V trimming: 5 bases; J trimming: 12 bases; junction bases outside the gene matches: 6. The germline gives CDR1 SEHNR, CDR2 FQNEAQ (reference sequence). Written as DNA, the CDR3 is TGTGCCAGCAGCCCGGCTAGCGGGGGGGCCCAGTATTTT. Its translation: CASSPASGGAQYF.

V is TRBV29-1 and J is TRBJ1-2; D perhaps matches TRBD1 (6 bases). Trimming pared 1 base from V and 0 bases from J, leaving 12 bases between. Germline lookup yields CDR1 SQVTM and CDR2 ANQGSEA. CDR3 length equals 15 residues. This chain's CDR3 is CSVEGQDRSNYGYTF. CDR3 sequence (DNA): TGCAGCGTTGAAGGACAGGACCGCTCTAACTATGGCTACACCTTC.

This clone was seen more than once but under ten times. The V gene is TRBV15, the J gene TRBJ2-1, with TRBD1 matching over 10 bases. Germline-derived CDR1 and CDR2 are LNHNV and YYDKDF (reference sequence). There are 15 residues in the CDR3. The V segment lost 5 bases and the J segment 3 bases; nucleotides outside the gene matches: 4. In nucleotides, the CDR3 is TGTGCCACCAGCCCCGGGACAGGGGACTACAATGAGCAGTTCTTC. Residues: CATSPGTGDYNEQFF.

This clone has a handful of counts. Different DNA sequences within this sample yield the same CDR3. The chain recombines TRBV5-1 with TRBJ1-1; D perhaps matches TRBD1 (5 bases). Germline V gene lookup returns CDR1 SGHRS and CDR2 YFSETQ. Trimming cost V 2 bases and J 1 base, with 6 bases left between them. CDR3 size: 13 residues. The CDR3 protein is CASSFDRNTEAFF. The CDR3, as DNA: TGCGCCAGCAGCTTTGACAGGAACACTGAAGCTTTCTTT.

The V call is TRBV7-9, the J call TRBJ1-2; D is unresolved. The ends were cut back, 2 bases at V and 2 bases at J, with 9 bases in the middle. This CDR3 contains 14 residues. The germline gives CDR1 SEHNR, CDR2 FQNEAQ (reference sequence). The CDR3 sequence is CASSLLTVNYGYTF. CDR3 DNA sequence: TGTGCCAGCAGCTTACTTACAGTGAACTATGGCTACACCTTC.

V is TRBV7-2 and J is TRBJ2-1; perhaps TRBD1 as D (7 bases). The CDR3 has 15 residues. Trimming stripped 4 bases from V and 0 bases from J, with 10 bases between. CDR1 and CDR2 from the germline V gene are SGHTA and FQGNSA. CDR3 sequence (DNA): TGTGCCAGCAGCTCCAGGGGGGACTCCTACAATGAGCAGTTCTTC. Translation: CASSSRGDSYNEQFF.

The chain is built from TRBV18 and TRBJ2-3; TRBD2 matches 9 bases. The CDR3 extends over 16 amino acids. The germline CDR1 and CDR2 sequences are KGHSH and LQKENI. V lost 5 bases to trimming and J lost 1 base; unmatched junction nucleotides: 7. CDR3 sequence reads: CASSITAGGGTDTQYF. Written as DNA, the CDR3 is TGTGCCAGCTCAATAACAGCGGGGGGCGGCACAGATACGCAGTATTTT.

The rearrangement links TRBV4-1 to TRBJ2-1; 12 bases agree with TRBD1. V was pared by 3 bases and J by 5 bases, with 11 bases of the junction left unmatched. CDR1 and CDR2 (germline): MGHRA, YSYEKL. The CDR3 runs to 18 residues. CDR3 amino acids: CASSQPLRGQGANNEQFF. Written as DNA, the CDR3 is TGCGCCAGCAGCCAGCCCCTCCGGGGACAGGGGGCTAACAATGAGCAGTTCTTC.

This clone was observed a few times. The V gene is TRBV30, the J gene TRBJ2-7; 12 nucleotides agree with TRBD2. Germline V lookup: CDR1 GTSNPN, CDR2 SVGIG (reference sequence). The V and J ends lost 4 bases and 4 bases, in that order; junction bases with no gene match: 11. This CDR3 is 16 amino acids long. CDR3: CAWTQPRTSGIYEQYF. The CDR3 DNA sequence: TGTGCCTGGACCCAACCCCGGACTAGCGGGATATACGAGCAGTACTTC.

V usage is TRBV30 and J usage is TRBJ1-6; 7 bases are a match to TRBD1. V trimming: 3 bases; J trimming: 8 bases; junction bases outside the gene matches: 10. This CDR3 has 15 residues. In germline, CDR1 is GTSNPN, CDR2 SVGIG (reference sequence). CDR3 nucleotide sequence: TGTGCCTGGAGCCTACGACAGGGATCTGATTCACCCCTCCACTTT. This encodes CAWSLRQGSDSPLHF.

CDR3 region: CASSYGGGDKDYEQYF. CDR3 sequence (DNA): TGTGCCAGCAGTTACGGGGGGGGCGACAAAGACTACGAGCAGTACTTC. The chain has TRBV6-5 and TRBJ2-7, with TRBD2 as a possible D gene (7 bases). This CDR3 comprises 16 residues. CDR1 is MNHEY, CDR2 SVGAGI, per germline. V lost 2 bases to trimming and J lost 3 bases, with 17 bases between them.